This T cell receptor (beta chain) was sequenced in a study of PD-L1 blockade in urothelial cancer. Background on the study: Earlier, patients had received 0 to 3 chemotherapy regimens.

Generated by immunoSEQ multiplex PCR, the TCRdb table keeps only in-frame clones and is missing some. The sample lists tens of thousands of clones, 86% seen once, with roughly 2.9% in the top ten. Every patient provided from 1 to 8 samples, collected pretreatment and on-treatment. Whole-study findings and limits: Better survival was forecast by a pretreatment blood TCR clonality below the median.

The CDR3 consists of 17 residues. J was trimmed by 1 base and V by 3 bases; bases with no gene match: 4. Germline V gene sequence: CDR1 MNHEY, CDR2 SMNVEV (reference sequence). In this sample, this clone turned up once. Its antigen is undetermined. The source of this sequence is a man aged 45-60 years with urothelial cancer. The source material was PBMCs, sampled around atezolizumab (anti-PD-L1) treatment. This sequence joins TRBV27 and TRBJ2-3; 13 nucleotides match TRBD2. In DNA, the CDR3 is TGTGCCAGCAGTTTTAGGGGACTAGCGGGACGCACAGATACGCAGTATTTT. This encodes CASSFRGLAGRTDTQYF.